Presented here are 24 T cell receptor beta chains from one specimen sequenced in a study of blood T cell repertoires in COVID-19. Repertoires were generated with immunoSEQ multiplex PCR, while TCRdb's copy carries only in-frame clones and drops some. The sample consists of under 250,000 clones, 70% to 90% of them appearing once. Sequencing was carried out using peripheral blood. These receptors all stem from a woman in her sixties or seventies with COVID-19, enrolled during active disease.

CDR3 nucleotide sequence: TGTGCCAGCAGCGTAGGGCAGGGAAATGAGCAGTTCTTC. Translating it yields CASSVGQGNEQFF. V gene TRBV9 combines with J gene TRBJ2-1; D might be TRBD1 (5 bases). This CDR3 comprises 13 residues. Germline CDR1 and CDR2: SGDLS and YYNGEE. V was pared by 0 bases and J by 7 bases, with 8 bases between. Looking up the rest from reference TRBV9 and TRBJ2-1 gives the full variable domain: DSGVTQTPKHLITATGQRVTLRCSPRSGDLSVYWYQQSLDQGLQFLIQYYNGEERAKGNILERFSAQQFPDLHSELNLSSLELGDSALYFCASSVGQGNEQFFGPGTRLTVL.

V and J are TRBV4-3 and TRBJ1-2; D is unclear. Trimming removed 1 base at V and 2 bases at J, with 11 bases between. The CDR3 has 15 amino acids. Germline-derived CDR1 and CDR2 are LGHNA and YSLEER. The chain's CDR3 is CASSQGGANNYGYTF. CDR3 bases: TGCGCCAGCAGCCAAGGGGGAGCTAACAACTATGGCTACACCTTC.

This clone has only one observation. The genes are TRBV4-2 and TRBJ2-2; D possibly corresponds to TRBD2 (7 bases). The CDR3 has 15 residues. Germline V lookup: CDR1 LGHNA, CDR2 YNFKEQ. V was cut by 1 base and J by 6 bases, with 12 bases left in between. The CDR3 is CASSQARGGAGELFF. CDR3 sequence (DNA): TGTGCCAGCAGCCAAGCCCGAGGGGGGGCCGGGGAGCTGTTTTTT.

V gene TRBV5-1 combines with J gene TRBJ1-1, with TRBD1 matching 9 bases. V lost 4 bases and J lost 5; bases outside the gene matches: 12. CDR1 is SGHRS and CDR2 is YFSETQ in the germline V gene. The CDR3 runs 16 residues. CDR3 protein: CASSPDPDRGNTEAFF. The CDR3 coding sequence is TGCGCCAGCAGCCCCGACCCGGACAGGGGCAATACTGAAGCTTTCTTT.

The V and J genes are TRBV30 and TRBJ2-7, with D unclear. Trimming took off 1 base at V and 1 base at J, with 5 bases between the two ends. The germline gives CDR1 GTSNPN, CDR2 SVGIG (reference sequence). This CDR3 region has 12 residues. The CDR3 protein is CAWSGQSYEQYF. The CDR3 DNA is TGTGCCTGGAGTGGGCAGTCCTACGAGCAGTACTTC.

V gene TRBV30 combines with J gene TRBJ1-6; 8 bases agree with TRBD1. V lost 2 bases to trimming and J lost 9 bases; unmatched junction nucleotides: 6. CDR1 is GTSNPN and CDR2 is SVGIG in the germline V gene (reference sequence). The CDR3 runs to 14 residues. The CDR3 nucleotides are TGTGCCTGGAGTACCGGACAGGGACTTTCACCCCTCCACTTT. Protein product: CAWSTGQGLSPLHF.

The chain uses TRBV7-2 and TRBJ2-6, with 7 bases aligning to TRBD1. This CDR3 spans 15 amino acids. V lost 4 bases, J lost 4 bases, and 4 bases stayed unmatched. Germline CDR1 SGHTA, CDR2 FQGNSA. The CDR3 DNA follows: TGTGCCAGCAGCTCCGACAGGGCCGGGGCCAACGTCCTGACTTTC. Translated: CASSSDRAGANVLTF.

The chain employs TRBV25-1 and TRBJ2-2; TRBD1 is a possible D gene (6 bases). The V end lost 4 bases, the J end lost 4 bases, and 10 bases lay between the germline ends. The CDR3 is made up of 14 amino acids. Looked up from germline, CDR1 is MGHDK and CDR2 is SYGVNS. The CDR3 sequence: CASSALQGTGELFF. The DNA for the CDR3 is TGTGCCAGCAGTGCGTTACAGGGCACCGGGGAGCTGTTTTTT. The full variable domain, in which reference TRBV25-1 and TRBJ2-2 provide the parts outside the CDR3, is EADIYQTPRYLVIGTGKKITLECSQTMGHDKMYWYQQDPGMELHLIHYSYGVNSTEKGDLSSESTVSRIRTEHFPLTLESARPSHTSQYLCASSALQGTGELFFGEGSRLTVL.

The V gene is TRBV5-4, the J gene TRBJ2-7; D is undetermined. Per the germline V gene, CDR1 is SGHNT and CDR2 is YYREEE (reference sequence). Between the trimmed V and J ends, which lost 0 bases and 2 bases, there was a span of 6 bases. This CDR3 has 13 amino acids. The CDR3 spells CASSLGLTYEQYF. CDR3 sequence (DNA): TGTGCCAGCAGCTTGGGACTGACCTACGAGCAGTACTTC.

The V call is TRBV5-1, the J call TRBJ2-1; the D gene is possibly TRBD1 (6 bases). V was cut by 4 bases and J by 13 bases, with 24 bases left in between. CDR1 and CDR2 from the germline V gene are SGHRS and YFSETQ. The CDR3 loop spans 15 amino acids. CDR3 DNA sequence: TGCGCCAGCAGCCTTGGACAGTGGGCCTCTCTTGATCAGTTCTTC. Its translation: CASSLGQWASLDQFF.

V usage is TRBV10-2 and J usage is TRBJ1-1, with D possibly matching TRBD1 (5 bases). The CDR3 length is 14 residues. In germline, CDR1 is WSHSY, CDR2 SAAADI. Trimming took 6 bases from V and 4 from J, leaving 15 bases between them. The CDR3 loop reads CASSQRGGTTEAFF. For the CDR3, the DNA is TGCGCCAGCAGCCAAAGGGGCGGGACCACTGAAGCTTTCTTT.

The J gene is TRBJ1-4, the V gene TRBV5-4, with unresolved D. Germline V CDR1 and CDR2: SGHNT, YYREEE (reference sequence). The CDR3 extends over 13 amino acids. The ends were cut back, 6 bases at V and 2 bases at J, with 8 bases in the middle. The CDR3 loop is CASTSGTNEKLFF. The DNA of the CDR3 is TGTGCCAGCACCTCGGGTACTAATGAAAAACTGTTTTTT.

This sequence joins TRBV2 and TRBJ2-1; 9 bases map to TRBD2. Germline V gene data show CDR1 as SNHLY and CDR2 as FYNNEI. Trimming at V came to 4 bases and at J to 4 bases, leaving 2 bases not matched to a gene. The CDR3 runs to 14 residues. CDR3 sequence: CASSALAGYNEQFF. In nucleotides, the CDR3 is TGTGCCAGCAGTGCCCTAGCGGGATACAATGAGCAGTTCTTC.

CDR3 DNA sequence: TGTGCCAGCAGCTCGACTGCCGGACAGAGACCGTATTATGGCTACACCTTC. Its protein is CASSSTAGQRPYYGYTF. The chain has TRBV7-2 and TRBJ1-2; possible D gene TRBD1, 6 bases. Germline CDR1 and CDR2: SGHTA and FQGNSA. This CDR3 region has 17 residues. The V gene lost 4 bases and the J gene lost 5 bases, with 23 bases spanning the gap. Together with reference TRBV7-2 and TRBJ1-2, the CDR3 gives the full variable domain: GAGVSQSPSNKVTEKGKDVELRCDPISGHTALYWYRQSLGQGLEFLIYFQGNSAPDKSGLPSDRFSAERTGGSVSTLTIQRTQQEDSAVYLCASSSTAGQRPYYGYTFGSGTRLTVV.

The DNA of the CDR3 is TGTGCCAGCAGCGACGGGACTAGCAATGAGCAGTTCTTC. Translating gives CASSDGTSNEQFF. The genes are TRBV9 and TRBJ2-1, with 8 bases fitting TRBD2. The germline gives CDR1 SGDLS, CDR2 YYNGEE. V lost 3 bases, J lost 6 bases, and 2 bases stayed unmatched. The length of the CDR3 is 13 residues.

The rearrangement joins TRBV23-1 to TRBJ2-7; 9 nucleotides match TRBD1. TRBV23-1 is an ORF, and what it does is uncertain. The V gene end was trimmed by 4 bases and the J gene end by 1 base; junction bases not matched to a gene: 8. CDR3 length: 16 amino acids. The CDR3 is CASSRPGTGPSYEQYF. Here the CDR3 DNA reads TGCGCCAGCAGTCGTCCAGGGACAGGGCCTTCCTACGAGCAGTACTTC.

This rearrangement joins TRBV19 to TRBJ1-6; D might be TRBD1 (5 bases). Germline CDR1 is LNHDA and CDR2 is SQIVND (reference sequence). The CDR3 extends over 15 amino acids. Trimming cost V 4 bases and J 7 bases, with 14 bases left between them. Written as DNA, the CDR3 is TGTGCCAGTAGTACCACAGGTGTCCAAAATTCACCCCTCCACTTT. Translating it yields CASSTTGVQNSPLHF.

This clone has just one count. The genes are TRBV9 and TRBJ1-2, with D possibly being TRBD1 (6 bases). This CDR3 has 13 amino acids. V gave up 3 bases and J gave up 3 bases, with 9 bases separating them. Germline V lookup: CDR1 SGDLS, CDR2 YYNGEE. CDR3 sequence (DNA): TGTGCCAGCAGCGACAGGGTCGACTATGGCTACACCTTC. Protein: CASSDRVDYGYTF.

The J gene is TRBJ1-1, the V gene TRBV4-2, with unresolved D. The CDR3 covers 14 residues. Per the germline V gene, CDR1 is LGHNA and CDR2 is YNFKEQ. The ends were cut back, 0 bases at V and 6 bases at J, with 11 bases in the middle. The CDR3 DNA reads TGTGCCAGCAGCCAAGAAGACGGGTTCTCTGAAGCTTTCTTT. Translated: CASSQEDGFSEAFF.

The V call is TRBV25-1, the J call TRBJ2-7, with 12 bases that match TRBD2. Losses at the gene ends were 1 base for V and 1 base for J; bases not matched to a gene: 5. CDR1 MGHDK and CDR2 SYGVNS come from the germline V gene. This CDR3 region has 17 residues. CDR3 DNA sequence: TGTGCCAGCAGTGAATTGGGGACTAGCGGGTTTTCCTACGAGCAGTACTTC. As protein: CASSELGTSGFSYEQYF.

The chain carries TRBV19 and TRBJ2-3, with 9 bases identical to TRBD2. CDR3 length: 17 amino acids. Germline values: CDR1 LNHDA, CDR2 SQIVND (reference sequence). V shed 3 bases and J 0 bases; nucleotides not matched to a gene: 7. The CDR3 region is CASSIYPSGASTDTQYF. CDR3 nucleotide sequence: TGTGCCAGTAGTATTTATCCTAGCGGGGCTAGCACAGATACGCAGTATTTT.

The V gene is TRBV20-1, the J gene TRBJ1-4; the D gene is possibly TRBD1 (5 bases). The germline V and J ends were trimmed by 3 bases and 7 bases, with 15 bases remaining between them. CDR1 and CDR2 from the germline V gene are DFQATT and SNEGSKA (reference sequence). The CDR3 totals 14 residues. CDR3 sequence reads: CSASTPRTSEKLFF. The CDR3, as DNA: TGCAGTGCTAGTACTCCGAGGACATCTGAAAAACTGTTTTTT.

This sequence joins TRBV15 and TRBJ1-1; D remains ambiguous. The CDR3 contains 19 residues. CDR1 is LNHNV and CDR2 is YYDKDF in the germline V gene (reference sequence). V lost 0 bases and J lost 0, with 20 bases in between. CDR3 sequence: CATSRDDGVGNPMNTEAFF. The CDR3 DNA reads TGTGCCACCAGCAGAGATGACGGGGTGGGAAACCCCATGAACACTGAAGCTTTCTTT. Using reference TRBV15 and TRBJ1-1 for the parts outside the CDR3, the full variable domain is DAMVIQNPRYQVTQFGKPVTLSCSQTLNHNVMYWYQQKSSQAPKLLFHYYDKDFNNEADTPDNFQSRRPNTSFCFLDIRSPGLGDTAMYLCATSRDDGVGNPMNTEAFFGQGTRLTVV.

The J gene is TRBJ1-2, the V gene TRBV29-1, with 8 bases identical to TRBD1. CDR1 and CDR2 from the germline V gene are SQVTM and ANQGSEA. CDR3 length equals 12 residues. Trimming at V came to 7 bases and at J to 7 bases, leaving 8 bases not matched to a gene. CDR3 sequence (DNA): TGCAGCGATGACAGGGGTTCAGGTGGCTACACCTTC. This gives the protein CSDDRGSGGYTF.